These T cell receptor beta chains were read from a single sample in a study of beta chain features in type 1 diabetes. TCRdb keeps only in-frame clones here, not all; method: immunoSEQ multiplex PCR. The data contain some 400,000 clones, approximately 15% of them singletons. The source material was naive CD4+ T cells from blood. The receptor source for this set is a woman between 18 and 30 years old in good health. Each CDR3 is given with its conserved first and last residue.

CDR3aa: CAWSYGTGRGPGNTIYF; j_gene: TRBJ1-3; v_gene: TRBV30
CDR3aa: CAWSGGRNYEQYF; j_gene: TRBJ2-7; v_gene: TRBV30
CDR3aa: CASSVGASGEQYF; j_gene: TRBJ2-7; v_gene: TRBV9
CDR3aa: CASSPGAGTGELFF; j_gene: TRBJ2-2; v_gene: TRBV18
CDR3aa: CASSLGLYNEQFF; j_gene: TRBJ2-1; v_gene: TRBV11-3
CDR3aa: CAWSVMIYPGQPNSGYTF; j_gene: TRBJ1-2; v_gene: TRBV30
CDR3aa: CSVDGDFDTQYF; j_gene: TRBJ2-3; v_gene: TRBV29-1
CDR3aa: CASSLDQGNYGYTF; j_gene: TRBJ1-2; v_gene: TRBV14
CDR3aa: CASSTQGTYNEQFF; j_gene: TRBJ2-1; v_gene: TRBV19
CDR3aa: CAWSGRRYTEAFF; j_gene: TRBJ1-1; v_gene: TRBV30
CDR3aa: CASSSSIRNEQFF; j_gene: TRBJ2-1; v_gene: TRBV19
CDR3aa: CSAHRGNEQFF; j_gene: TRBJ2-1; v_gene: TRBV29-1
CDR3aa: CASSPGSPYEQYF; j_gene: TRBJ2-7; v_gene: TRBV5-1
CDR3aa: CASSSRTGINEQFF; j_gene: TRBJ2-1; v_gene: TRBV5-1
CDR3aa: CAWSLGTGGLQPQHF; j_gene: TRBJ1-5; v_gene: TRBV30
CDR3aa: CSVIMGHRLTEAFF; j_gene: TRBJ1-1; v_gene: TRBV29-1
CDR3aa: CASSAGVGELFF; j_gene: TRBJ2-2; v_gene: TRBV9
CDR3aa: CASRSGQSYNEQFF; j_gene: TRBJ2-1; v_gene: TRBV6-5
CDR3aa: CASSLAKGVGQPQHF; j_gene: TRBJ1-5; v_gene: TRBV7-8
CDR3aa: CASNDGQGAYEQYF; j_gene: TRBJ2-7; v_gene: TRBV2
CDR3aa: CAWSWRAMSEQFF; j_gene: TRBJ2-1; v_gene: TRBV30
CDR3aa: CASSLGGGMPEAFF; j_gene: TRBJ1-1; v_gene: TRBV7-9
CDR3aa: CATSRGGLATNEQFF; j_gene: TRBJ2-1; v_gene: TRBV15
CDR3aa: CASSLFPSGNNEQFF; j_gene: TRBJ2-1; v_gene: TRBV28
CDR3aa: CAWSVRGRGAIRTDTQYF; j_gene: TRBJ2-3; v_gene: TRBV30
CDR3aa: CAWIGGRIDTQYF; j_gene: TRBJ2-3; v_gene: TRBV30
CDR3aa: CASSSYSYPQHF; j_gene: TRBJ1-5; v_gene: TRBV2
CDR3aa: CASSTYQETQYF; j_gene: TRBJ2-5; v_gene: TRBV7-2
CDR3aa: CASSYSRDRASEQYF; j_gene: TRBJ2-7; v_gene: TRBV6-5
CDR3aa: CAWSRLAGVSYNEQFF; j_gene: TRBJ2-1; v_gene: TRBV30
CDR3aa: CAWSTDRFRGTQYF; j_gene: TRBJ2-5; v_gene: TRBV30
CDR3aa: CATSRQVGTSTSGYNEQFF; j_gene: TRBJ2-1; v_gene: TRBV15
CDR3aa: CASRELGEQFF; j_gene: TRBJ2-1; v_gene: TRBV25-1
CDR3aa: CASSGGQRQYF; j_gene: TRBJ2-7; v_gene: TRBV25-1
CDR3aa: CAWSTGVIYGYTF; j_gene: TRBJ1-2; v_gene: TRBV30
CDR3aa: CASRRAGGTDTQYF; j_gene: TRBJ2-3; v_gene: TRBV28
CDR3aa: CSVKSGTGNTGELFF; j_gene: TRBJ2-2; v_gene: TRBV29-1
CDR3aa: CASTSPGEETQYF; j_gene: TRBJ2-5; v_gene: TRBV5-6
CDR3aa: CASRVQGDLLTGELFF; j_gene: TRBJ2-2; v_gene: TRBV2
CDR3aa: CASSLGLAGGITDTQYF; j_gene: TRBJ2-3; v_gene: TRBV7-3
CDR3aa: CASSGLAGGYEQYF; j_gene: TRBJ2-7; v_gene: TRBV7-2
CDR3aa: CSVFNRTLSNTEAFF; j_gene: TRBJ1-1; v_gene: TRBV29-1
CDR3aa: CASLGTGASYEQYF; j_gene: TRBJ2-7; v_gene: TRBV27
CDR3aa: CASQDRGQETQYF; j_gene: TRBJ2-5; v_gene: TRBV7-9
CDR3aa: CASSFNIAEAFF; j_gene: TRBJ1-1; v_gene: TRBV7-2
CDR3aa: CASSSRRQETYEQYF; j_gene: TRBJ2-7; v_gene: TRBV28
CDR3aa: CASSSTEKLFF; j_gene: TRBJ1-4; v_gene: TRBV18